Below are 17 T cell receptor beta chains sequenced from a single sample in a study of blood T cell repertoires in COVID-19 (TCRdb year 2020). The method behind the library was the immunoSEQ multiplex PCR assay. The table was pulled from immuneACCESS by TCRdb, which kept in-frame rearrangements only. Such tables lose some clones; where checked, under half of the loss comes from unresolved V genes, and the rest has no known cause. Here the sample has around 140,000 clones; roughly 85% occur a single time. The ten largest clonotypes hold over 2.5% of the sample. Material for sequencing was peripheral blood. The receptor set was obtained from a human donor with acute or convalescent COVID-19. The donor label of this sample is uncertain.

This rearrangement joins TRBV5-1 to TRBJ1-1; 8 positions match TRBD1. The germline V gene encodes CDR1 SGHRS and CDR2 YFSETQ. V was pared by 4 bases and J by 4 bases, with 3 bases of the junction left unmatched. There are 13 residues in the CDR3. The CDR3 is CASSAQGVTEAFF. For the CDR3, the DNA is TGCGCCAGCAGCGCACAGGGGGTCACTGAAGCTTTCTTT.

V is TRBV7-2 and J is TRBJ2-3, with TRBD2 matching over 9 bases. The CDR3 covers 14 residues. Germline CDR1 SGHTA, CDR2 FQGNSA. The V segment lost 3 bases and the J segment 6 bases; nucleotides outside the gene matches: 4. The CDR3 here is CASSFWRGGDTQYF. The CDR3 DNA sequence: TGTGCCAGCAGCTTCTGGCGGGGGGGCGATACGCAGTATTTT.

The chain's CDR3 is CASSSGQGGYTEAFF. The DNA for the CDR3 is TGCGCCAGCAGCTCAGGACAGGGAGGGTACACTGAAGCTTTCTTT. The chain has TRBV5-1 and TRBJ1-1, with TRBD1 matching 8 bases. The length of the CDR3 is 15 residues. The ends lost 3 bases at V and 3 bases at J; junction bases unmatched: 7. CDR1 is SGHRS, CDR2 YFSETQ, per germline. The complete variable domain, with remaining parts taken from reference TRBV5-1 and TRBJ1-1, reads KAGVTQTPRYLIKTRGQQVTLSCSPISGHRSVSWYQQTPGQGLQFLFEYFSETQRNKGNFPGRFSGRQFSNSRSEMNVSTLELGDSALYLCASSSGQGGYTEAFFGQGTRLTVV.

This sequence joins TRBV5-1 and TRBJ1-2; a possible D gene is TRBD1 (5 bases). V was clipped by 0 bases and J by 5 bases, with 11 bases between them. The germline gives CDR1 SGHRS, CDR2 YFSETQ. This CDR3 is 14 amino acids long. As DNA, the CDR3 is TGCGCCAGCAGCTTGGAACGGACACCTTATGGCTACACCTTC. This codes for CASSLERTPYGYTF.

The V and J genes are TRBV27 and TRBJ2-7; 14 bases agree with TRBD2. Germline lookup yields CDR1 MNHEY and CDR2 SMNVEV (reference sequence). This CDR3 has 15 amino acids. V lost 5 bases to trimming and J lost 4 bases; unmatched junction nucleotides: 4. This chain's CDR3 is CASSSGTSGGYEQYF. In DNA, the CDR3 is TGTGCCAGCAGTAGCGGGACTAGCGGGGGATACGAGCAGTACTTC.

The chain combines TRBV7-9 with TRBJ2-7, with a possible D match to TRBD1 (5 bases). V was cut by 2 bases and J by 0 bases, with 11 bases left in between. CDR1 and CDR2 (germline): SEHNR, FQNEAQ (reference sequence). CDR3 length equals 15 residues. In nucleotides, the CDR3 is TGTGCCAGCAGCTTAATGACAGATAGCTCCTACGAGCAGTACTTC. It translates to CASSLMTDSSYEQYF.

The chain couples TRBV19 to TRBJ2-7; 7 bases map to TRBD1. Germline lookup yields CDR1 LNHDA and CDR2 SQIVND (reference sequence). The ends lost 6 bases at V and 3 bases at J; junction bases unmatched: 11. This CDR3 spans 15 amino acids. In DNA form, the CDR3 reads TGTGCCAGTAGCCGTGGGACAGCGTATCACTACGAGCAGTACTTC. Translation: CASSRGTAYHYEQYF.

The rearrangement joins TRBV7-2 to TRBJ1-4; 7 bases fit TRBD1. V was clipped by 2 bases and J by 7 bases; unmatched bases: 4. The CDR3 contains 14 residues. Germline V lookup: CDR1 SGHTA, CDR2 FQGNSA. Here the CDR3 reads CASSLLRQGEKLFF. DNA of the CDR3: TGTGCCAGCAGCTTATTGAGACAGGGTGAAAAACTGTTTTTT.

The rearrangement links TRBV27 to TRBJ2-1; TRBD1 aligns across 8 bases. Germline CDR1 MNHEY, CDR2 SMNVEV (reference sequence). The CDR3 consists of 15 residues. V trimming: 6 bases; J trimming: 8 bases; junction bases outside the gene matches: 12. DNA for the CDR3: TGTGCCAGCAGCCAGGACAGGGACCACCGTGATGAGCAGTTCTTC. Its translation is CASSQDRDHRDEQFF.

The chain combines TRBV7-2 with TRBJ1-4; no firm D call. This CDR3 spans 14 amino acids. CDR1 and CDR2 from the germline V gene are SGHTA and FQGNSA. V lost 5 bases and J 3 bases, leaving 10 bases between the germline ends. The chain's CDR3 is CASSPGNPNEKLFF. CDR3 nucleotide sequence: TGTGCCAGCAGCCCCGGGAATCCTAATGAAAAACTGTTTTTT.

The V and J genes are TRBV30 and TRBJ1-4, with a possible D match to TRBD1 (5 bases). V gave up 0 bases and J gave up 8 bases, with 10 bases separating them. The CDR3 is 13 residues long. Germline CDR1 and CDR2: GTSNPN and SVGIG (reference sequence). The CDR3 region has the DNA TGTGCCTGGAGTGTCCAACGGGGGGAAAAACTGTTTTTT. Protein sequence: CAWSVQRGEKLFF.

This clone was counted once. J is TRBJ1-2 and V is TRBV18; TRBD1 matches 12 bases. Trimming at V came to 1 base and at J to 5 bases, leaving 2 bases not matched to a gene. From germline, CDR1 is KGHSH and CDR2 LQKENI. This CDR3 contains 15 residues. The CDR3 DNA reads TGTGCCAGCTCACCACGGGGACAGGGGGCTTATGGCTACACCTTC. Translation gives CASSPRGQGAYGYTF. Supplemented by reference TRBV18 and TRBJ1-2, the full variable domain reads NAGVMQNPRHLVRRRGQEARLRCSPMKGHSHVYWYRQLPEEGLKFMVYLQKENIIDESGMPKERFSAEFPKEGPSILRIQQVVRGDSAAYFCASSPRGQGAYGYTFGSGTRLTVV.

This sequence joins TRBV3-1 (or the pseudogene TRBV3-2) and TRBJ1-1, with 9 bases matching TRBD1. The CDR3 spans 19 residues. Losses at the gene ends were 2 bases for V and 1 base for J; bases not matched to a gene: 14. The germline V gene has CDR1 LGHDT and CDR2 YNNKEL (reference sequence). CDR3 loop: CASSQLTGGKPRANTEAFF. For the CDR3, the DNA is TGTGCCAGCAGCCAATTGACAGGGGGGAAACCCAGGGCGAACACTGAAGCTTTCTTT.

The chain recombines TRBV4-3 with TRBJ2-3; 10 bases are shared with TRBD2. Trimming cost V 2 bases and J 6 bases; bases outside gene matches: 5. Germline values: CDR1 LGHNA, CDR2 YSLEER. This CDR3 has 15 residues. The CDR3 bases are TGCGCCAGCAGCCAACAGCGGGGGGGCGTGGATACGCAGTATTTT. Amino acids: CASSQQRGGVDTQYF.

The chain uses TRBV6-2 or TRBV6-3 and TRBJ2-1, with D possibly TRBD2 on 6 matching bases. Germline CDR1 reads MNHEY; CDR2 reads SVGEGT. The length of the CDR3 is 16 residues. The V and J ends lost 5 bases and 6 bases respectively, with 20 bases between them. The CDR3 loop is CASSAGLELGRNEQFF. The CDR3 coding sequence is TGTGCCAGCAGTGCGGGACTCGAACTAGGCCGCAATGAGCAGTTCTTC.

This chain joins TRBV25-1 and TRBJ1-2; 12 bases match TRBD1. V gave up 4 bases and J gave up 5 bases; unmatched junction bases: 11. The length of the CDR3 is 17 residues. Germline V gives CDR1 MGHDK, CDR2 SYGVNS. CDR3 coding DNA: TGTGCCAGCAGTGGGGGGACAGGGGGCATCCTAGGATATGGCTACACCTTC. It yields the protein CASSGGTGGILGYGYTF.

V usage is TRBV28 and J usage is TRBJ2-1; D possibly corresponds to TRBD2 (5 bases). V shed 7 bases and J shed 9 bases, with 13 bases lying between them. Germline lookup yields CDR1 MDHEN and CDR2 SYDVKM. CDR3 length: 12 residues. The CDR3 sequence is CASNHRDPEQFF. In DNA form, the CDR3 reads TGTGCCAGCAACCACCGGGATCCTGAGCAGTTCTTC. Based on the CDR3 plus reference TRBV28 and TRBJ2-1, the full variable domain is DVKVTQSSRYLVKRTGEKVFLECVQDMDHENMFWYRQDPGLGLRLIYFSYDVKMKEKGDIPEGYSVSREKKERFSLILESASTNQTSMYLCASNHRDPEQFFGPGTRLTVL.